This TCR beta chain was obtained from a study of T-cell memory formation after mild COVID-19. Background on the study: Across donors, TCR clusters were largely donor specific. Study-wide results and caveats: There were some responding clones in pre-infection memory, which suggested that cross-reactive memory had joined. A balance of CD4 and CD8 characterized clones contracting day 15 to 85, whereas later expanders leaned CD4+.

V was shortened by 1 base and J by 0 bases, with 8 bases between the two germline ends. The CDR3 consists of 15 residues. CDR1 is SGHVS and CDR2 is FQNEAQ in the germline V gene. To note about this clonotype: Its target is not known.

TCRdb re-called the 5' RACE reads with MiXCR, one entry per CDR3 protein. The top ten hold around 14% of the sample, which has about 420,000 distinct CDR3 sequences, about a quarter seen once. The material sequenced was PBMCs or a T cell subset sorted from them (not recorded which). The clonotype originates from an adult woman who had mild COVID-19 (a few samples of this study predate the infection). Cell type and time point are not known. J is TRBJ2-3 and V is TRBV7-8, with unresolved D. The CDR3 protein is CASSLVEYSTDTQYF. CDR3 in DNA: TGTGCCAGCAGCTTAGTTGAGTATAGCACAGATACGCAGTATTTT.